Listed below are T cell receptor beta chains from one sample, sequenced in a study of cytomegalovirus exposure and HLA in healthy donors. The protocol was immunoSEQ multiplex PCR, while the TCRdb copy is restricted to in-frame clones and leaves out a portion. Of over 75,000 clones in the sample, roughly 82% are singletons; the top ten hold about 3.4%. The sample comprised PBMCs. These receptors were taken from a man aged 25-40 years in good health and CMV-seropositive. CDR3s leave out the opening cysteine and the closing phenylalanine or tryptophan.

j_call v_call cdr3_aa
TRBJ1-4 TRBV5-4 ASSLEGEEKLF
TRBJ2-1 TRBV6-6 ASSYSRLAGLEQF
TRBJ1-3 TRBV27 ANSLGLRSGNTIY
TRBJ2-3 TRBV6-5 ASRRDSYRTDTQY
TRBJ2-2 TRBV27 ASSIQQRANTGELF
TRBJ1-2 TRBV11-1 ASSSGGAAPYYGYT
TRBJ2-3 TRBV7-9 SSSFYPDTQY
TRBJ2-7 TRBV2 ASRTIGQGRSEQY
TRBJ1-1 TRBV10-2 ASSERGRMNTEAF
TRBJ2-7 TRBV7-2 ASSSLLRGPSEQY
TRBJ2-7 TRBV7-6 ASSLESGDDEQY
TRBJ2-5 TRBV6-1 ASSEAGIGETQY
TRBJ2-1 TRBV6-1 ASSQEAGEWNEQF
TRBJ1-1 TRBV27 ASSLAGYLNTEAF
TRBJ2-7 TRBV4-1 ASTQGTSGRLAY
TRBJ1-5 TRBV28 ASSYPGGQGARNQPQH
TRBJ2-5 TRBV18 ASSRPGVLLETQY
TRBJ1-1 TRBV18 ASSLRTANTEAF
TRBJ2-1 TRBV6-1 ASRSDRGSYNEQF
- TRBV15 ATSNRVTSGRVSYEQY
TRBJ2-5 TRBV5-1 ASSRGMGETQY
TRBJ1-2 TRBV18 ASSPLSKDINYGYT
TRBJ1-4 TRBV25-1 ASSAEGPANEKLF
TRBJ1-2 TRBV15 ATSRPGQKGIGYT
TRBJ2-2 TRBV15 ATSRERPGGRGGELF
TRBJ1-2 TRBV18 ASSPNTADYGYT
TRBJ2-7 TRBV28 ASSLRVGGTYEQY
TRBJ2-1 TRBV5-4 ASSLDGTLDMGQF
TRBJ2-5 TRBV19 ASSLGGPGETQY
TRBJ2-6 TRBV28 ASSLEIGANVLT
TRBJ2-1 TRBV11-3 ASSSGLAGGTNEQF
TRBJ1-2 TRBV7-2 ASSLGQGGIYGYT
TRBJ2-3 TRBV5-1 ASSPPADTQY
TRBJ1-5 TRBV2 ASSQDSFNQPQH
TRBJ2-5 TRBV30 AWSPFSGNEETQY
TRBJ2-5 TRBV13 ASSPHRGQETQY
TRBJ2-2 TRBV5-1 ASSTSPGGELF
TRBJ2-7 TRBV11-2 ASSLEQGAYEQY
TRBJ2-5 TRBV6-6 ASSPRGQGRETQY
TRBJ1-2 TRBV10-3 AISEYDGLSGGYT
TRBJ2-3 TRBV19 ASSIASDPDTQY
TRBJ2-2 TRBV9 ASSVTSWNTGELF
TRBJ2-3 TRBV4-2 ASSQDNLAGESTDTQY
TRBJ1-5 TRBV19 ASSIEAGIYSNQPQH
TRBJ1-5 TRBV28 ASGRAGQGIEPQH
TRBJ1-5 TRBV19 ASSMTGDQPQH
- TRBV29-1 RSSGNSYEQY
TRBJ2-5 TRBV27 ASSLRTSGRETQY
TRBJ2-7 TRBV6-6 ASGASYEQY
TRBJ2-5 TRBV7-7 ASSFGTGGAQETQY
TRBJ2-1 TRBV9 ASSVRFGASGNNEQF
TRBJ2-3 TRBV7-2 ASSFDSGSRTDTQY
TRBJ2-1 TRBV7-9 ASTTGGGLLGNEQF
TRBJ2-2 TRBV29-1 SVEKRLAGVAGELF
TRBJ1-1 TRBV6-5 AIRGPFGAF
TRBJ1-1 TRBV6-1 ASSEVTGVTEAF
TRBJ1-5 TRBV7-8 ASSFGGTGMYQPQH
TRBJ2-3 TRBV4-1 ASSPRTDTQY
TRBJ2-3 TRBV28 ASSSGQGATDTQY
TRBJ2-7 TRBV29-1 SVEVLAGAGEQY